Listed below are T cell receptor beta chains from one sample, sequenced in a study of STAT3 mutations in large granular lymphocyte leukemia. The assay was immunoSEQ multiplex PCR, and TCRdb's table has in-frame clones only and misses some. This sample has 17,000 or so clones, with 70% to 90% found just once. The sequenced sample consisted of peripheral blood mononuclear cells. Receptor source: a middle-aged man with T-cell large granular lymphocyte leukemia. Some clones in this sample may be carry-over from other donors' samples. The CDR3 runs from the conserved cysteine through the conserved F or W. Each record gives: clone size, D gene, CDR3 length, V gene, J gene, CDR3 DNA, CDR3 protein. A D gene is named only where the DNA matches it firmly. Part of the rows lack a size; the others show once, few, many or a class for expanded clones.

NA,NA,15,TRBV11-2,TRBJ2-7,TGTGCCAGCAGCCGTCCCCGGGACGGAACCTACGAGCAGTACTTC,CASSRPRDGTYEQYF
NA,NA,15,TRBV27,TRBJ1-1,TGTGCCAGCAGTCTTGCCCCCGGGGTAGGGGGTGAAGCTTTCTTT,CASSLAPGVGGEAFF
medium-sized,NA,14,TRBV4-3,TRBJ2-7,TGCGCCAGCAGCCAAGGAGCGAGCTCCTACGAGCAGTACTTC,CASSQGASSYEQYF
NA,NA,16,TRBV14,TRBJ1-3,TGTGCCAGCAGCCAAGATCTTCTGCGCTCTGGAAACACCATATATTTT,CASSQDLLRSGNTIYF
NA,NA,14,TRBV5-6,TRBJ1-1,TGTGCCAGCAGCCCTGTGGGGATGAACACTGAAGCTTTCTTT,CASSPVGMNTEAFF
NA,NA,16,TRBV6-1,TRBJ2-2,TGTGCCAGCAGTGGAGAGAACAGGGTGAACACCGGGGAGCTGTTTTTT,CASSGENRVNTGELFF
once,TRBD1,15,TRBV4-1,TRBJ2-7,TGCGCCAGCAGCCAGCCCGGGACAGGGCGGAACGAGCAGTACTTC,CASSQPGTGRNEQYF
NA,TRBD1,15,TRBV15,TRBJ2-1,TGTGCCACCAGCAGCAGGACAGGGGACTACAATGAGCAGTTCTTC,CATSSRTGDYNEQFF
NA,NA,10,TRBV6-6,TRBJ2-7,TGTGCCAGCAGGGACTACGAGCAGTACTTC,CASRDYEQYF
NA,NA,14,TRBV5-4,TRBJ1-4,TGTGCCAGCAGCCCGTCGGATTCGGATGAAAAACTGTTTTTT,CASSPSDSDEKLFF
NA,TRBD1,15,TRBV6-1,TRBJ1-4,TGTGCCAGCAGTGAATCAGGGGGGAGAGGTGAAAAACTGTTTTTT,CASSESGGRGEKLFF
NA,NA,11,TRBV30,TRBJ2-3,TGTGCCTGGAGTACGGCAGATACGCAGTATTTT,CAWSTADTQYF
NA,NA,14,TRBV15,TRBJ1-5,TGTGCCACCAAGCACAGTTATAGCAATCAGCCCCAGCATTTT,CATKHSYSNQPQHF
NA,NA,12,TRBV5-4,TRBJ2-3,TGTGCCAGCAGCTTGGGTGGAGATACGCAGTATTTT,CASSLGGDTQYF
NA,TRBD1,15,TRBV2,TRBJ2-5,TGTGCCAGCACCGCTAAACGGACAGGGGGAGAGACCCAGTACTTC,CASTAKRTGGETQYF
NA,NA,11,TRBV20-1,TRBJ1-1,TGCAGTGCTAGCGGTTTCGCTGAAGCTTTCTTT,CSASGFAEAFF
NA,TRBD2,17,TRBV9,TRBJ2-7,TGTGCCAGCAGCGTAGGGCCTAGCGGGGGTGTGGACTACGAGCAGTACTTC,CASSVGPSGGVDYEQYF
NA,NA,12,TRBV6-5,TRBJ2-3,TGTGCCAGCAAGGGCCTAGGGGATACGCAGTATTTT,CASKGLGDTQYF
few,NA,14,TRBV28,TRBJ2-1,TGTGCCAGCAGTTTAGGCGGGCCCAACAATGAGCAGTTCTTC,CASSLGGPNNEQFF
NA,NA,15,TRBV28,TRBJ2-2,TGTGCCAGCAGTTTAGGTGGAATCAGGGCCGGGGAGCTGTTTTTT,CASSLGGIRAGELFF
NA,TRBD1,13,TRBV7-9,TRBJ2-7,TGTGCCAGCAGCCCGGGACAGGGAGGAGGGCAGTACTTC,CASSPGQGGGQYF
NA,TRBD1,14,TRBV30,TRBJ2-5,TGTGCCTGGAGAGCTACAGGGGGCCGAGAGACCCAGTACTTC,CAWRATGGRETQYF
NA,TRBD1,15,TRBV10-3,TRBJ1-6,TGTGCCATCAGTGAGTCTACAGGGACAGGGGACCCCCTCCACTTT,CAISESTGTGDPLHF
NA,NA,14,TRBV10-3,TRBJ2-1,TGTGCCATCAGTGAATCCACGAATCGGAATGAGCAGTTCTTC,CAISESTNRNEQFF
NA,NA,11,TRBV28,TRBJ1-5,TGTGCCAGCAGTTTACCCCCAGCCAAGCATTTT,CASSLPPAKHF
NA,TRBD2,14,TRBV4-1,TRBJ2-7,TGCGCCAGCAGCCAAGGGGGGGACTACTACGAGCAGTACTTC,CASSQGGDYYEQYF
NA,TRBD1,13,TRBV6-5,TRBJ1-4,TGTGCCAGCAGTTACTCGAACAGGGGTAAACTGTTTTTT,CASSYSNRGKLFF
NA,TRBD2,15,TRBV29-1,TRBJ2-1,TGCAGCGTTGTGGGAGGCGGGGGACCCCAGGAGGAGCAGTTCTTC,CSVVGGGGPQEEQFF
NA,NA,13,TRBV7-7,TRBJ2-5,TGTGCTAGCAGCTTTGGGAGCCGAGAGACCCAGTACTTC,CASSFGSRETQYF
NA,NA,16,TRBV27,TRBJ1-5,TGTGCCAGCAGTTTGGGGGGGCAGGGCAGCAATCAGCCCCAGCATTTT,CASSLGGQGSNQPQHF
NA,TRBD1,17,TRBV5-8,TRBJ2-2,TGTGCCAGCAGCTTGCGGGGACAGGGAAGGAACACCGGGGAGCTGTTTTTT,CASSLRGQGRNTGELFF
NA,NA,15,TRBV5-1,TRBJ2-3,TGCGCCAGCAGCTTGAAGAGCGGTCACACAGATACGCAGTATTTT,CASSLKSGHTDTQYF
NA,NA,14,TRBV25-1,TRBJ2-5,TGTGCCAGCAGTGATGCAGGGGATAGGGAGACCCAGTACTTC,CASSDAGDRETQYF
NA,NA,15,TRBV30,TRBJ2-1,TGTGCCTGGAAGAACAGGGTTTCTACCTACAATGAGCAGTTCTTC,CAWKNRVSTYNEQFF
NA,NA,14,TRBV19,TRBJ2-4,TGTGCCAGTAGTATCTCACTAGCCAAAAACATTCAGTACTTC,CASSISLAKNIQYF
NA,NA,13,TRBV10-3,TRBJ1-4,TGTGCCATCAGTGGGGGCGGTAGTGAAAAACTGTTTTTT,CAISGGGSEKLFF
medium-sized,NA,10,TRBV14,TRBJ1-1,TGTGCCAGCGGGAACACTGAAGCTTTCTTT,CASGNTEAFF
NA,NA,15,TRBV5-3,TRBJ2-3,TGTGCCAGCAGCTTGGATCAGGGCAGCACAGATACGCAGTATTTT,CASSLDQGSTDTQYF
few,TRBD1,13,TRBV7-2,TRBJ1-1,TGTGCCAGCAGCCGGGGACAGGGGCTTGAAGCTTTCTTT,CASSRGQGLEAFF
NA,TRBD2,16,TRBV4-3,TRBJ2-6,TGCGCCAGCAGCCCCCTAGCGGGAGGCGGGGCCAACGTCCTGACTTTC,CASSPLAGGGANVLTF
NA,NA,13,TRBV15,TRBJ1-2,TGTGCCACGACCTTACTTCGGGGTTTTGGCTACACCTTC,CATTLLRGFGYTF